The 27 T cell receptor beta chains presented below share a single source sample, sequenced in a study of T cell responses to AZD1222 COVID-19 vaccine. Produced via immunoSEQ multiplex PCR; TCRdb's table is partial and in-frame only. In the table there are more than 95,000 clones, 86% of which are singletons. Sequenced material: peripheral blood, taken 28 days after the second dose of the MenACWY control vaccine. The receptors stem from an adult who received the MenACWY meningococcal vaccine as a control.

In DNA form, the CDR3 reads TGTGCCAGCAGCCAAGATATGGGGGGCGCGAACACCGGGGAGCTGTTTTTT. It specifies CASSQDMGGANTGELFF. V gene TRBV3-1 (or the pseudogene TRBV3-2) combines with J gene TRBJ2-2; the D gene could be TRBD1 or TRBD2 (6 bases each). V lost 0 bases, J lost 0 bases, and 11 bases lay in between. This CDR3 comprises 17 residues. Germline CDR1 LGHDT, CDR2 YNNKEL (reference sequence).

V gene TRBV2 combines with J gene TRBJ1-2; the D is unclear. Deletions cut 2 bases from V and 0 bases from J, with 13 bases between. Germline CDR1 SNHLY, CDR2 FYNNEI. The CDR3 runs to 16 residues. CDR3 protein: CASSESGGFANYGYTF. In nucleotides, the CDR3 is TGTGCCAGCAGTGAAAGTGGAGGGTTTGCTAACTATGGCTACACCTTC.

The rearrangement links TRBV12-3 or TRBV12-4 to TRBJ2-7; D is undetermined. The V and J ends lost 2 bases and 2 bases respectively, with 4 bases between them. This CDR3 has 12 residues. As DNA, the CDR3 is TGTGCCAGCAGTTTACCTCCCTACGAGCAGTACTTC. Amino acid sequence: CASSLPPYEQYF.

The chain employs TRBV6-1 and TRBJ2-3; 11 bases line up with TRBD2. V gave up 0 bases and J gave up 2 bases; unmatched junction bases: 4. The CDR3 is 17 residues long. Germline V gene lookup returns CDR1 MNHNS and CDR2 SASEGT. This CDR3 reads CASSEALAGGPTDTQYF. DNA for the CDR3: TGTGCCAGCAGTGAAGCCCTAGCGGGGGGCCCCACAGATACGCAGTATTTT.

The rearrangement joins TRBV3-1 (or the pseudogene TRBV3-2) to TRBJ2-3, with TRBD2 matching 9 bases. The trim removed 5 bases at V and 2 bases at J, leaving 5 bases unmatched. Germline CDR1 and CDR2: LGHDT and YNNKEL (reference sequence). CDR3 length equals 15 residues. The CDR3 protein is CASSFSGGSTDTQYF. The CDR3 DNA is TGTGCCAGCAGCTTTAGCGGGGGATCCACAGATACGCAGTATTTT.

This clone was detected only once. The genes are TRBV11-2 and TRBJ2-1; TRBD1 matches 7 bases. With V trimmed by 5 bases and J by 4 bases, 11 bases remained unmatched. This CDR3 is built from 16 residues. Germline-derived CDR1 and CDR2 are SGHAT and FQNNGV. The CDR3 DNA follows: TGTGCCAGCAGCCCACGGCTGGGGACAGATTACAATGAGCAGTTCTTC. It translates to CASSPRLGTDYNEQFF.

This chain connects TRBV24-1 to TRBJ2-1; the D is unclear. V was trimmed by 7 bases and J by 9 bases, leaving 15 bases between them. The CDR3 consists of 13 residues. CDR1 and CDR2 from the germline V gene are KGHDR and SFDVKD. CDR3 in amino acids: CATRETWRGEQFF. CDR3 DNA: TGTGCCACCAGAGAAACGTGGAGAGGTGAGCAGTTCTTC.

This rearrangement joins TRBV7-9 to TRBJ1-3, with unresolved D. Trimming removed 8 bases at V and 0 bases at J, with 11 bases between. The CDR3 extends over 14 amino acids. Germline V lookup: CDR1 SEHNR, CDR2 FQNEAQ (reference sequence). This CDR3 is CASVVESSGNTIYF. The CDR3 nucleotides read TGTGCCAGCGTAGTGGAGTCCTCTGGAAACACCATATATTTT.

This clone was counted once. V is TRBV7-8 and J is TRBJ1-2; 8 positions match TRBD1. CDR1 SGHVS and CDR2 FQNEAQ come from the germline V gene. The CDR3 is made up of 12 amino acids. The V gene end was trimmed by 5 bases and the J gene end by 7 bases; junction bases not matched to a gene: 3. In DNA, the CDR3 is TGTGCCAGCAGCCCCACAGGGGGTGGCTACACCTTC. Its protein is CASSPTGGGYTF.

The V gene is TRBV11-3, the J gene TRBJ2-3, with 8 bases lining up with TRBD1. Germline CDR1 and CDR2: SGHNT and YENEEA. J lost 6 bases, V lost 3 bases, and 5 bases had no gene match. CDR3 length: 14 residues. CDR3 DNA sequence: TGTGCCAGCAGCTTGGACAGGGCGAGGGATACGCAGTATTTT. It encodes CASSLDRARDTQYF.

The chain recombines TRBV7-6 with TRBJ2-5; 8 positions agree with TRBD2. The CDR3 sequence is 15 residues long. V shed 5 bases and J 5 bases; nucleotides not matched to a gene: 10. Germline loops: CDR1 SGHVS, CDR2 FNYEAQ. The CDR3 sequence: CASSITRGGQETQYF. As DNA, the CDR3 is TGTGCCAGCAGCATTACCCGGGGGGGCCAGGAGACCCAGTACTTC.

The chain uses TRBV5-1 and TRBJ2-5; TRBD2 matches at 11 bases. The CDR3 is 17 residues long. Germline values: CDR1 SGHRS, CDR2 YFSETQ. V dropped 5 bases and J dropped 1; count of bases not matched to a gene: 10. CDR3 sequence: CASSSGGANSPQETQYF. For the CDR3, the DNA is TGCGCCAGCAGTAGCGGGGGGGCCAATTCCCCCCAAGAGACCCAGTACTTC.

This chain links TRBV29-1 with TRBJ2-7; D not certain. Germline V CDR1 and CDR2: SQVTM, ANQGSEA. This CDR3 spans 10 amino acids. The V gene lost 5 bases and the J gene lost 6 bases, with 8 bases spanning the gap. Here the CDR3 reads CSVRHGEQYF. The CDR3 DNA is TGCAGCGTTCGGCATGGCGAGCAGTACTTC.

The V call is TRBV11-1, the J call TRBJ2-1; D tentatively reads TRBD1 or TRBD2 (5 bases each). The CDR3 totals 15 residues. The V gene's germline CDR1 is SGHAT and CDR2 FQDESV (reference sequence). Trimming stripped 3 bases from V and 1 base from J, with 10 bases between. CDR3 residues: CASSFGTNSYNEQFF. The CDR3 nucleotides are TGTGCCAGCAGCTTCGGGACCAATTCCTACAATGAGCAGTTCTTC. Full variable domain (outside the CDR3, taken from reference TRBV11-1 and TRBJ2-1): EAEVAQSPRYKITEKSQAVAFWCDPISGHATLYWYRQILGQGPELLVQFQDESVVDDSQLPKDRFSAERLKGVDSTLKIQPAELGDSAMYLCASSFGTNSYNEQFFGPGTRLTVL.

V gene TRBV12-3 or TRBV12-4 combines with J gene TRBJ2-7; 8 bases are shared with TRBD2. The CDR3 covers 13 residues. V trimming: 3 bases; J trimming: 3 bases; junction bases outside the gene matches: 1. CDR3 loop: CASSFSGVYEQYF. In DNA form, the CDR3 reads TGTGCCAGCAGTTTTAGCGGGGTCTACGAGCAGTACTTC.

J is TRBJ2-1 and V is TRBV25-1, with 7 bases matching TRBD2. V dropped 4 bases and J dropped 4; count of bases not matched to a gene: 4. The CDR3 sequence is 14 residues long. Germline V gene data show CDR1 as MGHDK and CDR2 as SYGVNS. CDR3: CASSGPGGYNEQFF. The CDR3 DNA is TGTGCCAGCAGTGGACCGGGGGGTTACAATGAGCAGTTCTTC. Combining the CDR3 with reference TRBV25-1 and TRBJ2-1 gives the whole variable domain EADIYQTPRYLVIGTGKKITLECSQTMGHDKMYWYQQDPGMELHLIHYSYGVNSTEKGDLSSESTVSRIRTEHFPLTLESARPSHTSQYLCASSGPGGYNEQFFGPGTRLTVL.

The chain joins TRBV5-6 to TRBJ1-6, with 9 bases lining up with TRBD1. This CDR3 is 14 amino acids long. The V gene's germline CDR1 is SGHDT and CDR2 YYEEEE. Trimming took 3 bases from V and 11 from J; bases not matched to a gene: 6. This CDR3 reads CASSSTDRGTPLHF. The CDR3, as DNA: TGTGCCAGCAGCTCCACGGACAGGGGTACACCCCTCCACTTT.

The chain has TRBV11-3 and TRBJ2-2; a possible D gene is TRBD1 (5 bases). Looked up from germline, CDR1 is SGHNT and CDR2 is YENEEA. There are 13 residues in the CDR3. Trimming removed 1 base at V and 6 bases at J, with 6 bases between. The CDR3 bases are TGTGCCAGCAGCTTAGTAGGGGCCGGGGAGCTGTTTTTT. Its protein is CASSLVGAGELFF.

The sample holds one count of this clone. The CDR3 DNA sequence: TGTGCCAGCAGTTACCTGGGACAGGGGGGACAACCCCTCCACTTT. This gives the protein CASSYLGQGGQPLHF. V usage is TRBV6-2 or TRBV6-3 and J usage is TRBJ1-6; TRBD1 matches 11 bases. CDR3 length: 15 amino acids. Germline V gene data show CDR1 as MNHEY and CDR2 as SVGEGT. V trimming: 2 bases; J trimming: 12 bases; junction bases outside the gene matches: 6.

The chain is built from TRBV15 and TRBJ2-7, with D perhaps TRBD2 (7 bases). The ends were cut back, 5 bases at V and 0 bases at J, with 23 bases in the middle. This CDR3 is 18 amino acids long. Germline CDR1 is LNHNV and CDR2 is YYDKDF (reference sequence). The CDR3 DNA is TGTGCCACCAGCGGATACAGGGAGGGAAGAGCCAGCTCCTACGAGCAGTACTTC. It codes for CATSGYREGRASSYEQYF.

This clone has more than one count but fewer than ten. This chain uses TRBV4-3 with TRBJ2-1, with 12 bases identical to TRBD2. Germline V gives CDR1 LGHNA, CDR2 YSLEER. Trimming at V came to 2 bases and at J to 2 bases, leaving 1 base not matched to a gene. CDR3 length equals 16 residues. Here the CDR3 reads CASSQRLAGAYNEQFF. The CDR3 nucleotides read TGCGCCAGCAGCCAACGACTAGCGGGGGCCTACAATGAGCAGTTCTTC.

V and J are TRBV18 and TRBJ2-3; TRBD2 aligns across 15 bases. The V gene's germline CDR1 is KGHSH and CDR2 LQKENI. CDR3 size: 21 residues. V was clipped by 1 base and J by 1 base; unmatched bases: 12. The CDR3 loop reads CASSPRLTGLAGGPGTDTQYF. The CDR3 nucleotides read TGTGCCAGCTCACCACGGCTTACGGGACTAGCGGGGGGCCCCGGCACAGATACGCAGTATTTT.

The chain couples TRBV30 to TRBJ1-3, with no clear D. Germline V lookup: CDR1 GTSNPN, CDR2 SVGIG (reference sequence). The CDR3 consists of 14 residues. Trimming removed 3 bases from V and 4 bases from J, with 13 bases in between. CDR3 nucleotide sequence: TGTGCCTGGAGCCTGACGCGAAGGGGAAACACCATATATTTT. It yields the protein CAWSLTRRGNTIYF.

This clone was seen once. The rearrangement links TRBV7-2 to TRBJ2-7; D may correspond to TRBD1 or TRBD2 (5 bases each). The CDR3 contains 13 residues. Germline CDR1 SGHTA, CDR2 FQGNSA. V gave up 3 bases and J gave up 6 bases, with 12 bases separating them. DNA of the CDR3: TGTGCCAGCAGCTTGGAGTCGGGGCGCGAGCAGTACTTC. Its translation: CASSLESGREQYF.

There are a few counts of this clone. The chain links TRBV19 to TRBJ1-5, with a weak D call TRBD1 (6 bases). The germline CDR1 and CDR2 sequences are LNHDA and SQIVND (reference sequence). CDR3 length: 13 residues. The V and J ends lost 5 bases and 9 bases respectively, with 14 bases between them. The CDR3 reads CASSGGRALPQHF. Written as DNA, the CDR3 is TGTGCCAGTAGTGGGGGCCGGGCTTTGCCCCAGCATTTT. Full variable domain (rest looked up from reference TRBV19 and TRBJ1-5): DGGITQSPKYLFRKEGQNVTLSCEQNLNHDAMYWYRQDPGQGLRLIYYSQIVNDFQKGDIAEGYSVSREKKESFPLTVTSAQKNPTAFYLCASSGGRALPQHFGDGTRLSIL.

This sequence joins TRBV10-2 and TRBJ2-3; D is possibly TRBD1 or TRBD2 (5 bases each). V lost 3 bases to trimming and J lost 4 bases, with 26 bases between them. CDR1 is WSHSY, CDR2 SAAADI, per germline. The CDR3 consists of 19 residues. The CDR3 is CASSDLQAGTPIGADTQYF. Written as DNA, the CDR3 is TGCGCCAGCAGTGACCTCCAAGCCGGGACCCCGATTGGGGCAGATACGCAGTATTTT.

The J gene is TRBJ1-6, the V gene TRBV10-2; D possibly corresponds to TRBD1 (6 bases). V was clipped by 7 bases and J by 5 bases, with 12 bases between them. Per germline, CDR1 WSHSY and CDR2 SAAADI. The CDR3 is made up of 14 amino acids. The CDR3 bases are TGCGCCAGCAAACTGACAGGAGATAATTCACCCCTCCACTTT. It encodes CASKLTGDNSPLHF.